These 27 T cell receptor beta chains originate from one sample sequenced in a study of CD8+CD57+ T cells in acquired aplastic anemia. Genomic DNA provided the template from which TCR beta VDJ and CDR3 profiles were obtained. Using its own MiXCR run on the reads, TCRdb lists one record per CDR3 protein. The table includes about 160,000 distinct CDR3 sequences, 71% detected once. Patients chosen for sequencing had CD8+CD57+ cells that had expanded, as shown by flow cytometry. Sequences were obtained from sorted CD4+, CD8+, or CD8+CD57+ T cells (not recorded which) from PBMCs. All receptors derive from a human donor with aplastic anemia.

This chain joins TRBV5-4 and TRBJ2-1; D is undetermined. Trimming stripped 6 bases from V and 5 bases from J, with 9 bases between. Looked up from germline, CDR1 is SGHNT and CDR2 is YYREEE (reference sequence). The CDR3 spans 12 residues. In DNA form, the CDR3 reads TGTGCCAGCACAAATGGACACAATGAGCAGTTCTTC. It encodes CASTNGHNEQFF.

In this sample, this clonotype turned up many times. This chain links TRBV19 with TRBJ2-7; 8 bases fit TRBD1. This CDR3 is built from 16 residues. Trimming removed 2 bases from V and 5 bases from J; junction bases left unmatched: 11. From germline, CDR1 is LNHDA and CDR2 SQIVND (reference sequence). The CDR3 reads CASSINPGTGSDEQYF. In DNA form, the CDR3 reads TGTGCCAGTAGTATAAACCCCGGGACAGGTTCCGACGAGCAGTACTTC.

In this sample, this clonotype turned up once. The chain couples TRBV6-6 to TRBJ2-1; no clear D gene. Germline-derived CDR1 and CDR2 are MNHNY and SVGAGI (reference sequence). The CDR3 is 10 residues long. Trimming shortened V by 2 bases and J by 12 bases, and 5 bases separated the two germline ends. The CDR3 sequence is CASSYDPQFF. CDR3 sequence (DNA): TGTGCCAGCAGTTACGACCCGCAGTTCTTC.

This chain uses TRBV20-1 with TRBJ2-1; 10 bases are shared with TRBD2. From germline, CDR1 is DFQATT and CDR2 SNEGSKA (reference sequence). The CDR3 runs 16 residues. V was clipped by 2 bases and J by 3 bases; unmatched bases: 7. The DNA for the CDR3 is TGCAGTGCTAGAAGCGGGGGGGGTGTTTACTACAATGAGCAGTTCTTC. Its protein product is CSARSGGGVYYNEQFF.

The chain combines TRBV7-7 with TRBJ2-1, with TRBD2 matching over 9 bases. Germline V CDR1 and CDR2: SSHAT, FNYEAQ (reference sequence). V dropped 5 bases and J dropped 9; count of bases not matched to a gene: 11. The CDR3 covers 15 residues. CDR3 protein: CASSPRAGLASEQFF. As DNA, the CDR3 is TGTGCCAGCAGCCCTCGTGCGGGACTAGCTTCTGAGCAGTTCTTC. Filled out from reference TRBV7-7 and TRBJ2-1, the complete variable domain reads GAGVSQSPRYKVTKRGQDVTLRCDPISSHATLYWYQQALGQGPEFLTYFNYEAQPDKSGLPSDRFSAERPEGSISTLTIQRTEQRDSAMYRCASSPRAGLASEQFFGPGTRLTVL.

The chain joins TRBV24-1 to TRBJ1-1; 7 bases map to TRBD1. This CDR3 is built from 15 residues. Trimming at V came to 3 bases and at J to 3 bases, leaving 6 bases not matched to a gene. CDR1 is KGHDR and CDR2 is SFDVKD in the germline V gene. CDR3 nucleotides: TGTGCCACCAGTGATACGACAGGGCGGGACACTGAAGCTTTCTTT. It yields the protein CATSDTTGRDTEAFF.

The chain uses TRBV9 and TRBJ1-2; weak D call: TRBD1 (5 bases). Trimming shortened V by 4 bases and J by 0 bases, and 7 bases separated the two germline ends. Per the germline V gene, CDR1 is SGDLS and CDR2 is YYNGEE. The CDR3 covers 13 residues. The CDR3 reads CASSPGPNYGYTF. The CDR3 coding sequence is TGTGCCAGCAGCCCGGGGCCTAACTATGGCTACACCTTC.

The V and J genes are TRBV29-1 and TRBJ2-1; no clear D. With 3 bases removed from V and 5 bases from J, the gap between germline ends came to 11 bases. The CDR3 consists of 13 residues. Germline V CDR1 and CDR2: SQVTM, ANQGSEA. CDR3 coding DNA: TGCAGCGTTGACTACTCCAGTAACAATGAGCAGTTCTTC. Encoded protein: CSVDYSSNNEQFF.

The chain links TRBV25-1 to TRBJ2-7; D is tentatively TRBD1 or TRBD2 (5 bases each). The ends were cut back, 6 bases at V and 3 bases at J, with 15 bases in the middle. CDR3 length equals 14 residues. Germline V gene data show CDR1 as MGHDK and CDR2 as SYGVNS. The DNA for the CDR3 is TGTGCCAGCAGCGAGGGTGGGGGTAGCTACGAGCAGTACTTC. This gives the protein CASSEGGGSYEQYF.

In its sample, this clonotype was seen a few times. V gene TRBV20-1 combines with J gene TRBJ2-5; 10 bases are shared with TRBD2. This CDR3 has 14 residues. Germline V gives CDR1 DFQATT, CDR2 SNEGSKA (reference sequence). V trimming: 0 bases; J trimming: 4 bases; junction bases outside the gene matches: 2. CDR3 sequence reads: CSARELAGPETQYF. Here the CDR3 DNA reads TGCAGTGCTAGAGAACTAGCGGGGCCAGAGACCCAGTACTTC.

This clonotype was picked up many times. The chain recombines TRBV27 with TRBJ2-7, with 8 bases aligning to TRBD1. The germline CDR1 and CDR2 sequences are MNHEY and SMNVEV (reference sequence). The CDR3 covers 15 residues. The V segment lost 5 bases and the J segment 2 bases; nucleotides outside the gene matches: 8. CDR3 in amino acids: CASSTPRQGPYEQYV. The CDR3 nucleotides read TGTGCCAGCAGTACCCCCCGACAGGGGCCCTACGAGCAGTACGTC.

The V call is TRBV20-1, the J call TRBJ2-1, with a tentative D call TRBD2 (6 bases). V was trimmed by 0 bases and J by 0 bases, leaving 18 bases between them. This CDR3 spans 18 amino acids. Per germline, CDR1 DFQATT and CDR2 SNEGSKA (reference sequence). The CDR3 sequence is CSARDRGSGRSSYNEQFF. The CDR3 bases are TGCAGTGCTAGAGATCGGGGTAGCGGTAGGAGCTCCTACAATGAGCAGTTCTTC.

The chain uses TRBV10-3 and TRBJ2-1; TRBD2 might be the D (5 bases). V gave up 0 bases and J gave up 8 bases, with 11 bases separating them. Germline V gene sequence: CDR1 ENHRY, CDR2 SYGVKD. The CDR3 has 14 residues. The DNA for the CDR3 is TGTGCCATCAGTGAGTCGGCGGCTAGCTATGAGCAGTTCTTC. Residues: CAISESAASYEQFF.

This clonotype was detected only once. V is TRBV24-1 and J is TRBJ2-7, with D possibly matching TRBD2 (7 bases). Trimming stripped 3 bases from V and 7 bases from J, with 12 bases between. The CDR3 is 13 amino acids. The V gene's germline CDR1 is KGHDR and CDR2 SFDVKD. CDR3 amino acids: CATSDIGGHEQYF. DNA of the CDR3: TGTGCCACCAGTGATATCGGGGGGCATGAGCAGTACTTC.

The genes are TRBV12-5 and TRBJ2-7; a possible D gene is TRBD2 (5 bases). The CDR3 contains 12 residues. Per germline, CDR1 LGHNT and CDR2 FRNRAP. The CDR3 reads CASSLRAYEQYF. DNA of the CDR3: TGTGCCAGCAGTTTGAGGGCGTACGAGCAGTACTTC.

This sequence joins TRBV7-2 and TRBJ2-7; 10 nucleotides line up with TRBD2. The length of the CDR3 is 14 residues. V lost 1 base and J lost 4; bases outside the gene matches: 1. Looked up from germline, CDR1 is SGHTA and CDR2 is FQGNSA. The CDR3: CASSLEAGGYEQYF. The CDR3 coding sequence is TGTGCCAGCAGCTTAGAAGCGGGAGGGTACGAGCAGTACTTC.

The chain combines TRBV7-3 with TRBJ1-2; no firm D call. CDR3 length: 16 amino acids. Germline V gene lookup returns CDR1 SGHTA and CDR2 FQGTGA. V was pared by 5 bases and J by 2 bases, with 18 bases between. The CDR3 DNA sequence: TGTGCCAGCAGCGTAAACCCGAAGGGTGAGAACTATGGCTACACCTTC. Translation gives CASSVNPKGENYGYTF.

In regard to this clonotype: One base away lies a much larger clone, so this may be a sequencing read error. The chain combines TRBV6-4 with TRBJ2-7; the match to TRBD1 covers 7 bases. The germline V gene encodes CDR1 MRHNA and CDR2 SNTAGT. V shed 9 bases, J shed 7 bases, and the junction held 12 bases outside the gene matches. The length of the CDR3 is 13 residues. The CDR3 sequence: CASAGTEYNEQYF. DNA for the CDR3: TGTGCCAGTGCCGGGACAGAATACAATGAGCAGTACTTC.

This chain connects TRBV7-2 to TRBJ1-6; the D gene is possibly TRBD1 (6 bases). Trimming removed 5 bases from V and 10 bases from J, with 21 bases in between. Germline values: CDR1 SGHTA, CDR2 FQGNSA. The CDR3 is 16 residues long. DNA of the CDR3: TGTGCCAGCAGCGTCTACCAGGGGCCAGGAGGGTCACCCCTCCACTTT. This gives the protein CASSVYQGPGGSPLHF.

The chain carries TRBV7-9 and TRBJ2-7; 12 bases agree with TRBD2. CDR3 length: 15 amino acids. The germline V gene encodes CDR1 SEHNR and CDR2 FQNEAQ (reference sequence). The V and J ends lost 2 bases and 4 bases, in that order; junction bases with no gene match: 3. CDR3 sequence (DNA): TGTGCCAGCAGCTTAACAACTAGCGGGAGGTACGAGCAGTACTTC. Residues: CASSLTTSGRYEQYF.

The chain couples TRBV7-2 to TRBJ2-3, with D maybe TRBD2 (7 bases). Germline V gene sequence: CDR1 SGHTA, CDR2 FQGNSA. V was pared by 0 bases and J by 4 bases, with 11 bases between. The CDR3 totals 15 residues. CDR3 loop: CASSLAGGLPDTQYF. CDR3 DNA sequence: TGTGCCAGCAGCTTAGCGGGGGGGCTCCCAGATACGCAGTATTTT.

In this sample, this clonotype turned up a few times. The rearrangement links TRBV20-1 to TRBJ1-1; D is undetermined. The CDR3 runs 15 residues. Trimming left V 0 bases short and J 2 bases short, with 13 bases between. The germline CDR1 and CDR2 sequences are DFQATT and SNEGSKA (reference sequence). CDR3 sequence: CSARENGKLNTEAFF. Written as DNA, the CDR3 is TGCAGTGCTAGAGAGAATGGCAAACTAAACACTGAAGCTTTCTTT.

V is TRBV6-4 and J is TRBJ2-5; 9 nucleotides align to TRBD2. Looked up from germline, CDR1 is MRHNA and CDR2 is SNTAGT. This CDR3 has 14 amino acids. V gave up 3 bases and J gave up 4 bases; unmatched junction bases: 3. The DNA of the CDR3 is TGTGCCAGCAGTGAGGGCGGGGGGGCAGAGACCCAGTACTTC. Its protein is CASSEGGGAETQYF.

V and J are TRBV7-8 and TRBJ1-1; TRBD1 is a possible D gene (5 bases). CDR1 is SGHVS and CDR2 is FQNEAQ in the germline V gene. The CDR3 has 16 residues. V lost 3 bases to trimming and J lost 2 bases, with 16 bases between them. CDR3 nucleotide sequence: TGTGCCAGCAGCTTGGGGGAGGCAACCAGAAACACTGAAGCTTTCTTT. The encoded protein is CASSLGEATRNTEAFF. Looking up the rest from reference TRBV7-8 and TRBJ1-1 gives the full variable domain: GAGVSQSPRYKVAKRGQDVALRCDPISGHVSLFWYQQALGQGPEFLTYFQNEAQLDKSGLPSDRFFAERPEGSVSTLKIQRTQQEDSAVYLCASSLGEATRNTEAFFGQGTRLTVV.

This chain connects TRBV9 to TRBJ2-1; 9 nucleotides align to TRBD2. Germline trimming cut 0 bases from V and 4 bases from J; bases unmatched to any gene: 2. This CDR3 region has 15 residues. Germline CDR1 SGDLS, CDR2 YYNGEE. In nucleotides, the CDR3 is TGTGCCAGCAGCGTAGTGGCGGGGGGGTACAATGAGCAGTTCTTC. This gives the protein CASSVVAGGYNEQFF.

This CDR3 reads CASGLSGDEQFF. CDR3 nucleotides: TGTGCCAGCGGCCTAAGCGGCGATGAGCAGTTCTTC. This chain uses TRBV6-5 with TRBJ2-1, with D possibly matching TRBD2 (5 bases). Germline assignment: CDR1 MNHEY and CDR2 SVGAGI. V was clipped by 8 bases and J by 8 bases, with 13 bases between them. This CDR3 contains 12 residues.

V is TRBV15 and J is TRBJ2-7; 10 bases fit TRBD1. CDR1 is LNHNV and CDR2 is YYDKDF in the germline V gene (reference sequence). Unmatched junction bases numbered 12, after V lost 2 bases and J lost 5 bases. The CDR3 spans 17 residues. The CDR3 reads CATSRSRQGAIGHEQYF. CDR3 DNA sequence: TGTGCCACCAGCAGATCTCGACAGGGGGCCATCGGCCACGAGCAGTACTTC.